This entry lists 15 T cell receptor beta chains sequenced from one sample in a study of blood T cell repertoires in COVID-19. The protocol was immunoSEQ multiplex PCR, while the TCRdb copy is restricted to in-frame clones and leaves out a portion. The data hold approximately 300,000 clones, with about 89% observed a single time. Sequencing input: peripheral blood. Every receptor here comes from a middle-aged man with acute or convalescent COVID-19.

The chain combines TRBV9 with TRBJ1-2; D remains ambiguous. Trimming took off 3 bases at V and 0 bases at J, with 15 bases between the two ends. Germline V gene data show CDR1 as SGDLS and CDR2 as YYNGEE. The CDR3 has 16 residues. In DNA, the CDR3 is TGTGCCAGCAGCGCGGGAGGGAGGACGGCTAACTATGGCTACACCTTC. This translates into CASSAGGRTANYGYTF.

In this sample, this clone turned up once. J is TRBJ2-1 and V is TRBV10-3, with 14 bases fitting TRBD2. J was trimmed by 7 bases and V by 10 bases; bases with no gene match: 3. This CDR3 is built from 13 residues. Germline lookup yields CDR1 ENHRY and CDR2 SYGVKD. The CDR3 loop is CATGTSGGNEQFF. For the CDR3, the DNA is TGTGCCACCGGGACTAGCGGGGGAAATGAGCAGTTCTTC.

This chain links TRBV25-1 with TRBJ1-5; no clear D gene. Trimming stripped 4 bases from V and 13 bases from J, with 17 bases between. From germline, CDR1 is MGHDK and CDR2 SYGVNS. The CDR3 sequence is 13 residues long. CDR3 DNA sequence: TGTGCCAGCAGTGCCCAAGACGTGGCAGGTCAGCATTTT. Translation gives CASSAQDVAGQHF.

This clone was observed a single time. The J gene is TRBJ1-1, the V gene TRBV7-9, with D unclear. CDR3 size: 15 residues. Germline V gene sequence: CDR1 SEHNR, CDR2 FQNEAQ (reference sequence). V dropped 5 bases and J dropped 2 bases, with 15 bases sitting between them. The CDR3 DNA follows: TGTGCCAGCAGCCCGAGCGGCCAGGACAACACTGAAGCTTTCTTT. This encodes CASSPSGQDNTEAFF.

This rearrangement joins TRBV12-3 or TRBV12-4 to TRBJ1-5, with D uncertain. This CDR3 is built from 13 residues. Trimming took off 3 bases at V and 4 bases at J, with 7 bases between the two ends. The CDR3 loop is CASSFSSNQPQHF. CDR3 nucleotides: TGTGCCAGCAGTTTCAGTTCAAATCAGCCCCAGCATTTT.

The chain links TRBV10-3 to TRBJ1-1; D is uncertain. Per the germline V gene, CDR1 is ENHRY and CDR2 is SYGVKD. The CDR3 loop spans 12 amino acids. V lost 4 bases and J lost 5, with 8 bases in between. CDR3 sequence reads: CAISVGGTEAFF. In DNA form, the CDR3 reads TGTGCCATCAGTGTCGGAGGAACTGAAGCTTTCTTT.

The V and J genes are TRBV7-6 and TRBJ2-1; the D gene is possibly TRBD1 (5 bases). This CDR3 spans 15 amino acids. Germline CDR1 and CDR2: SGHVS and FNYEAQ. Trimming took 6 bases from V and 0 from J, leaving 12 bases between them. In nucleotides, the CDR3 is TGTGCCAGCAGTTTAACAGGTGTCTCCTACAATGAGCAGTTCTTC. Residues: CASSLTGVSYNEQFF. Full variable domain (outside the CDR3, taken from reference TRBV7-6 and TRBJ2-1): GAGVSQSPRYKVTKRGQDVALRCDPISGHVSLYWYRQALGQGPEFLTYFNYEAQQDKSGLPNDRFSAERPEGSISTLTIQRTEQRDSAMYRCASSLTGVSYNEQFFGPGTRLTVL.

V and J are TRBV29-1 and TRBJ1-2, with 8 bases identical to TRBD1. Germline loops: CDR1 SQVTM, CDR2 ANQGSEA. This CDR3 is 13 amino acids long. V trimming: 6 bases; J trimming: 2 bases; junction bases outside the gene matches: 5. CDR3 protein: CSVGQVLNYGYTF. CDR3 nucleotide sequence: TGCAGCGTGGGACAGGTTCTAAACTATGGCTACACCTTC.

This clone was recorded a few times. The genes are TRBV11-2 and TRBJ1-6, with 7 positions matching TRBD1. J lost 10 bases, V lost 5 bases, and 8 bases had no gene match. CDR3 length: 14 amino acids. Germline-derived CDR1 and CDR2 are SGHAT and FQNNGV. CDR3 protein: CASSVGQKDSPLHF. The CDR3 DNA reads TGTGCCAGCAGCGTGGGACAGAAGGACTCACCCCTCCACTTT. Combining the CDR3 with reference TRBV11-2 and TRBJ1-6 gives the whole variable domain EAGVAQSPRYKIIEKRQSVAFWCNPISGHATLYWYQQILGQGPKLLIQFQNNGVVDDSQLPKDRFSAERLKGVDSTLKIQPAKLEDSAVYLCASSVGQKDSPLHFGNGTRLTVT.

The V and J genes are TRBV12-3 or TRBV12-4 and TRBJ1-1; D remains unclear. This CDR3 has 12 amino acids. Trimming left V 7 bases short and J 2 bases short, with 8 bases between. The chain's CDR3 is CASTEGNTEAFF. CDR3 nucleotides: TGTGCCAGCACTGAGGGAAACACTGAAGCTTTCTTT.

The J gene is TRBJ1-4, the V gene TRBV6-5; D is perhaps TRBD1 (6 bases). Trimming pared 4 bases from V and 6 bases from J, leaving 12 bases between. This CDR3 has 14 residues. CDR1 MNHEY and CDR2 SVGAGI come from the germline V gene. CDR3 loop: CASSLQGDHEKLFF. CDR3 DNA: TGTGCCAGCAGTTTACAGGGTGACCATGAAAAACTGTTTTTT.

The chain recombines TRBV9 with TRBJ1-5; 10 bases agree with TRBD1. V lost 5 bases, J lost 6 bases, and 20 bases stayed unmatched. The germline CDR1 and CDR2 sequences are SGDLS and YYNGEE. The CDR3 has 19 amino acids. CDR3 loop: CASSGAGTGEVGSGQPQHF. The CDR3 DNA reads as TGTGCCAGCAGTGGAGCCGGGACAGGGGAAGTAGGGTCCGGTCAGCCCCAGCATTTT.

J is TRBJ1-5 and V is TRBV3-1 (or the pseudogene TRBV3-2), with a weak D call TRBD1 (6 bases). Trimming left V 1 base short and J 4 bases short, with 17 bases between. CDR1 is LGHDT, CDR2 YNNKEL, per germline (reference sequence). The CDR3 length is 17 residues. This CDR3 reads CASSQGRLGGSNQPQHF. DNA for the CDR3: TGTGCCAGCAGCCAAGGTCGGCTAGGGGGATCAAATCAGCCCCAGCATTTT.

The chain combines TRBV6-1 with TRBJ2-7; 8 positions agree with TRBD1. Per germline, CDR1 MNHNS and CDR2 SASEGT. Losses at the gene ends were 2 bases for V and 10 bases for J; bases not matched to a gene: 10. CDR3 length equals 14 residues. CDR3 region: CASSERVAQGAQYF. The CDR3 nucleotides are TGTGCCAGCAGTGAAAGGGTGGCGCAGGGGGCCCAGTACTTC.

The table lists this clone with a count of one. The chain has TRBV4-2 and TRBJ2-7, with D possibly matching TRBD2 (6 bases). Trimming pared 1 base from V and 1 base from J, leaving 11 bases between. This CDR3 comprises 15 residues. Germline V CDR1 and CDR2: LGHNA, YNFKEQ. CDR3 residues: CASSQAGVLSYEQYF. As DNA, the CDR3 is TGTGCCAGCAGCCAAGCGGGGGTACTATCCTACGAGCAGTACTTC.